These 30 T cell receptor beta chains share one sample of origin, sequenced in a study of shared clonotypes between healthy human individuals. Naive CD8 isolation took CD45RO-negative cells positively selected for CCR7 and excluded terminally differentiated effector memory CD45RA+ cells. Generated by immunoSEQ multiplex PCR, the TCRdb table keeps only in-frame clones and is missing some. This table has about 1,800,000 clones, approximately 95% appearing once. Sequenced sample: naive CD8+ T cells sorted from blood. These receptors were collected from a man in his late teens or twenties in good health.

The CDR3 nucleotides are TGTGCCAGCAGAACGGGACAGGGGGCTATGGATGAAAAACTGTTTTTT. Translated: CASRTGQGAMDEKLFF. This chain uses TRBV6-6 with TRBJ1-4; 12 nucleotides match TRBD1. Germline V gene sequence: CDR1 MNHNY, CDR2 SVGAGI (reference sequence). The V segment lost 6 bases and the J segment 6 bases; nucleotides outside the gene matches: 8. This CDR3 has 16 amino acids.

CDR3 in amino acids: CASSSNIVSPLHF. The CDR3 DNA sequence: TGTGCCAGCAGCTCGAACATAGTTTCACCCCTCCACTTT. The chain links TRBV11-2 to TRBJ1-6; D gene unclear. Germline CDR1 reads SGHAT; CDR2 reads FQNNGV. The germline V and J ends were trimmed by 4 bases and 9 bases, with 10 bases remaining between them. This CDR3 is built from 13 residues.

This chain joins TRBV28 and TRBJ2-7; 8 positions agree with TRBD1. CDR3 size: 12 residues. Losses at the gene ends were 6 bases for V and 6 bases for J; bases not matched to a gene: 4. The germline V gene has CDR1 MDHEN and CDR2 SYDVKM. The DNA of the CDR3 is TGTGCCAGCAGGGAACAGGGGGGCGAGCAGTACTTC. This translates into CASREQGGEQYF.

J is TRBJ2-7 and V is TRBV4-3, with TRBD2 identical over 8 bases. Germline V gene data show CDR1 as LGHNA and CDR2 as YSLEER. Losses at the gene ends were 1 base for V and 4 bases for J; bases not matched to a gene: 9. CDR3 length: 16 amino acids. The DNA for the CDR3 is TGCGCCAGCAGCCAAGGAGCGGGAGCTCAAATTTACGAGCAGTACTTC. As protein: CASSQGAGAQIYEQYF.

This rearrangement joins TRBV29-1 to TRBJ1-2; D ambiguous. Germline loops: CDR1 SQVTM, CDR2 ANQGSEA. This CDR3 has 12 amino acids. The ends were cut back, 0 bases at V and 2 bases at J, with 4 bases in the middle. The CDR3 reads CSVEDMNYGYTF. The DNA of the CDR3 is TGCAGCGTTGAAGACATGAACTATGGCTACACCTTC. Variable domain in full (rest from reference TRBV29-1 and TRBJ1-2): SAVISQKPSRDICQRGTSLTIQCQVDSQVTMMFWYRQQPGQSLTLIATANQGSEATYESGFVIDKFPISRPNLTFSTLTVSNMSPEDSSIYLCSVEDMNYGYTFGSGTRLTVV.

This chain joins TRBV30 and TRBJ2-1; D call uncertain. The CDR3 spans 11 residues. Germline V CDR1 and CDR2: GTSNPN, SVGIG (reference sequence). V lost 5 bases to trimming and J lost 5 bases, with 7 bases between them. CDR3 DNA: TGTGCCTGGGGGTGGGACAATGAGCAGTTCTTC. It is translated as CAWGWDNEQFF.

The chain couples TRBV6-5 to TRBJ2-3; D ambiguous. Trimming removed 4 bases at V and 5 bases at J, with 10 bases between. CDR3 size: 13 residues. Germline CDR1 and CDR2: MNHEY and SVGAGI. The CDR3 nucleotides are TGTGCCAGCAGTTGGATTGTGGGAGATACGCAGTATTTT. Residues: CASSWIVGDTQYF.

This clone was recorded once. This chain connects TRBV18 to TRBJ1-6; D uncertain. V lost 6 bases, J lost 3 bases, and 15 bases lay in between. Per the germline V gene, CDR1 is KGHSH and CDR2 is LQKENI. This CDR3 has 16 residues. In nucleotides, the CDR3 is TGTGCCAGCTCGGGGTCCCCGGGGAGCTATAATTCACCCCTCCACTTT. Protein: CASSGSPGSYNSPLHF.

The J gene is TRBJ1-1, the V gene TRBV27; the match to TRBD1 covers 9 bases. V shed 5 bases and J 3 bases; nucleotides not matched to a gene: 4. Per the germline V gene, CDR1 is MNHEY and CDR2 is SMNVEV (reference sequence). This CDR3 comprises 14 residues. CDR3 coding DNA: TGTGCCAGCAGTCCATACAGGGGGCACACTGAAGCTTTCTTT. Translated: CASSPYRGHTEAFF.

The chain couples TRBV6-5 to TRBJ1-4, with TRBD1 identical over 8 bases. Germline V gives CDR1 MNHEY, CDR2 SVGAGI. This CDR3 is 15 amino acids long. J was trimmed by 1 base and V by 4 bases; bases with no gene match: 2. Here the CDR3 DNA reads TGTGCCAGCAGTTTTACAGGGGGAACTAATGAAAAACTGTTTTTT. Translating it yields CASSFTGGTNEKLFF.

Of note for this clone: Other DNA sequences in this sample translate to the same CDR3. The V gene is TRBV9, the J gene TRBJ1-1; D gene ambiguous. With 4 bases removed from V and 3 bases from J, the gap between germline ends came to 10 bases. Germline lookup yields CDR1 SGDLS and CDR2 YYNGEE. The CDR3 length is 13 residues. The DNA of the CDR3 is TGTGCCAGCAGCCTAGGGTCTGACACTGAAGCTTTCTTT. This gives the protein CASSLGSDTEAFF.

V usage is TRBV13 and J usage is TRBJ1-2; 7 bases agree with TRBD1. Germline values: CDR1 PRHDT, CDR2 FYEKMQ (reference sequence). The length of the CDR3 is 14 residues. V shed 3 bases and J 6 bases; nucleotides not matched to a gene: 7. The CDR3 sequence: CASSLELGQDGYTF. The CDR3 nucleotides are TGTGCCAGCAGCTTGGAACTCGGACAGGATGGCTACACCTTC.

This clone was counted once. The gene calls are TRBV27 and TRBJ2-7; 7 bases map to TRBD2. Germline lookup yields CDR1 MNHEY and CDR2 SMNVEV (reference sequence). After removal of 8 bases from V and 1 base from J, the junction contained 5 bases not matched to a gene. The CDR3 loop spans 13 amino acids. The DNA for the CDR3 is TGTGCCAGCTTCGGTAGCGGGTCCTACGAGCAGTACTTC. This sequence encodes CASFGSGSYEQYF.

The chain joins TRBV29-1 to TRBJ2-7; a weak D match, TRBD1 (6 bases). Between the trimmed V and J ends, which lost 3 bases and 6 bases, there was a span of 15 bases. CDR1 is SQVTM and CDR2 is ANQGSEA in the germline V gene. This CDR3 spans 13 amino acids. CDR3 in amino acids: CSVEAHTDSEQYF. The CDR3 region has the DNA TGCAGCGTTGAGGCCCACACGGACAGCGAGCAGTACTTC.

The V and J genes are TRBV15 and TRBJ2-7; no clear D gene. The CDR3 extends over 16 amino acids. Germline V gene lookup returns CDR1 LNHNV and CDR2 YYDKDF (reference sequence). V lost 2 bases, J lost 7 bases, and 21 bases lay in between. The CDR3 DNA reads TGTGCCACCAGCAGAACCAAATCCGGCAGCTCTTGGGAGCAGTACTTC. Protein sequence: CATSRTKSGSSWEQYF.

The CDR3 protein is CASSPGLPPIEQYF. The CDR3 region has the DNA TGTGCCAGCAGCCCCGGACTTCCACCTATCGAGCAGTACTTC. The V gene is TRBV14, the J gene TRBJ2-7; D is perhaps TRBD2 (5 bases). Germline V gene data show CDR1 as SGHDN and CDR2 as FVKESK. CDR3 size: 14 residues. V was clipped by 4 bases and J by 6 bases, with 16 bases between them.

The V call is TRBV5-4, the J call TRBJ1-1; TRBD1 aligns across 9 bases. V lost 2 bases and J lost 5; bases outside the gene matches: 7. CDR1 and CDR2 from the germline V gene are SGHNT and YYREEE (reference sequence). The CDR3 runs 15 residues. The CDR3: CASSFLQGAGTEAFF. The DNA for the CDR3 is TGTGCCAGCAGCTTTTTACAGGGGGCAGGAACTGAAGCTTTCTTT.

The CDR3 nucleotides are TGTGCCAGCAGCTTAGAAGATGGCGGGAATCAGCCCCAGCATTTT. Its protein is CASSLEDGGNQPQHF. The chain has TRBV11-2 and TRBJ1-5; no clear D gene. The length of the CDR3 is 15 residues. V was pared by 0 bases and J by 4 bases, with 10 bases between. CDR1 is SGHAT, CDR2 FQNNGV, per germline.

In regard to this clone: The same CDR3 also results from other DNA sequences found in this sample. J is TRBJ2-5 and V is TRBV20-1, with TRBD2 as a possible D gene (6 bases). With 5 bases removed from V and 5 bases from J, the gap between germline ends came to 6 bases. The CDR3 is made up of 10 amino acids. Germline CDR1 DFQATT, CDR2 SNEGSKA (reference sequence). CDR3 loop: CSAGRETQYF. CDR3 DNA: TGCAGTGCTGGGAGGGAGACCCAGTACTTC.

This clone was recorded once. The rearrangement uses TRBV30 and TRBJ1-4; tentatively, D is TRBD1 (5 bases). Per the germline V gene, CDR1 is GTSNPN and CDR2 is SVGIG (reference sequence). V was pared by 4 bases and J by 5 bases, with 17 bases between. The CDR3 sequence is 15 residues long. The CDR3 DNA follows: TGTGCCTGGAATCTTTCGGGACGGAGAAATGAAAAACTGTTTTTT. The encoded protein is CAWNLSGRRNEKLFF.

This chain uses TRBV11-2 with TRBJ2-7; tentative D call: TRBD1 (6 bases). Germline V lookup: CDR1 SGHAT, CDR2 FQNNGV. The V and J ends lost 4 bases and 0 bases respectively, with 16 bases between them. This CDR3 has 16 residues. In DNA, the CDR3 is TGTGCCAGCAGCTCGGTCGGACAGACAACCTCCTACGAGCAGTACTTC. Its protein product is CASSSVGQTTSYEQYF.

The V call is TRBV18, the J call TRBJ2-2; 9 positions agree with TRBD1. CDR1 and CDR2 (germline): KGHSH, LQKENI. J lost 3 bases, V lost 6 bases, and 5 bases had no gene match. This CDR3 has 15 amino acids. The CDR3 here is CASSSQGADTGELFF. The CDR3 nucleotides read TGTGCCAGCTCCTCACAGGGGGCGGACACCGGGGAGCTGTTTTTT.

J is TRBJ1-1 and V is TRBV5-6, with D hard to call. This CDR3 region has 15 residues. Germline CDR1 is SGHDT and CDR2 is YYEEEE. The V and J ends lost 0 bases and 2 bases respectively, with 11 bases between them. As DNA, the CDR3 is TGTGCCAGCAGCTTGGACTGGTCCTACAACACTGAAGCTTTCTTT. Protein product: CASSLDWSYNTEAFF. The whole variable domain, filled in from reference TRBV5-6 and TRBJ1-1, reads DAGVTQSPTHLIKTRGQQVTLRCSPKSGHDTVSWYQQALGQGPQFIFQYYEEEERQRGNFPDRFSGHQFPNYSSELNVNALLLGDSALYLCASSLDWSYNTEAFFGQGTRLTVV.

The gene calls are TRBV27 and TRBJ2-1; TRBD2 matches 15 bases. V was pared by 5 bases and J by 10 bases, with 6 bases of the junction left unmatched. CDR1 MNHEY and CDR2 SMNVEV come from the germline V gene (reference sequence). The CDR3 is 15 amino acids. In DNA, the CDR3 is TGTGCCAGCAGTCCTCGGACTAGCGGGGGGGTGGAGCAGTTCTTC. Translated, it gives CASSPRTSGGVEQFF.

This clone came up once. The rearrangement joins TRBV30 to TRBJ2-7; tentatively, D is TRBD1 (6 bases). This CDR3 has 14 residues. Per germline, CDR1 GTSNPN and CDR2 SVGIG (reference sequence). V lost 0 bases and J lost 3, with 12 bases in between. The CDR3 DNA follows: TGTGCCTGGAGTGTACTCGGACAGCACTACGAGCAGTACTTC. As protein: CAWSVLGQHYEQYF.

The gene calls are TRBV6-5 and TRBJ2-3; D uncertain. Trimming shortened V by 3 bases and J by 0 bases, and 13 bases separated the two germline ends. Germline CDR1 reads MNHEY; CDR2 reads SVGAGI. The CDR3 has 16 residues. The CDR3 loop is CASSYYYSSSTDTQYF. CDR3 DNA sequence: TGTGCCAGCAGTTATTATTACAGTTCTAGCACAGATACGCAGTATTTT.

This clone was counted between two and nine times. Other DNA sequences in this sample translate to the same CDR3. The chain has TRBV2 and TRBJ2-7; D is undetermined. The CDR3 extends over 11 amino acids. V shed 2 bases and J shed 3 bases, with 2 bases lying between them. Looked up from germline, CDR1 is SNHLY and CDR2 is FYNNEI. Written as DNA, the CDR3 is TGTGCCAGCAGTGAATACTACGAGCAGTACTTC. Its protein is CASSEYYEQYF. The full variable domain, with the rest looked up from reference TRBV2 and TRBJ2-7, is EPEVTQTPSHQVTQMGQEVILRCVPISNHLYFYWYRQILGQKVEFLVSFYNNEISEKSEIFDDQFSVERPDGSNFTLKIRSTKLEDSAMYFCASSEYYEQYFGPGTRLTVT.

V usage is TRBV4-3 and J usage is TRBJ1-2; the D gene is possibly TRBD1 (5 bases). Germline V gene data show CDR1 as LGHNA and CDR2 as YSLEER. Trimming pared 4 bases from V and 13 bases from J, leaving 19 bases between. The CDR3 totals 13 residues. As DNA, the CDR3 is TGCGCCAGCAGCCTAACCGACGGGACTTTTTTCACCTTC. Residues: CASSLTDGTFFTF.

The chain is built from TRBV9 and TRBJ1-2; tentative D call: TRBD1 (6 bases). The CDR3 is made up of 14 amino acids. Trimming removed 0 bases from V and 4 bases from J, with 10 bases in between. CDR1 SGDLS and CDR2 YYNGEE come from the germline V gene. The CDR3 region is CASSVDGTSYGYTF. CDR3 nucleotide sequence: TGTGCCAGCAGCGTAGATGGGACATCCTATGGCTACACCTTC. The complete variable domain, with remaining parts taken from reference TRBV9 and TRBJ1-2, reads DSGVTQTPKHLITATGQRVTLRCSPRSGDLSVYWYQQSLDQGLQFLIQYYNGEERAKGNILERFSAQQFPDLHSELNLSSLELGDSALYFCASSVDGTSYGYTFGSGTRLTVV.

V usage is TRBV9 and J usage is TRBJ2-7, with D possibly matching TRBD2 (6 bases). V was cut by 2 bases and J by 0 bases, with 12 bases left in between. The germline V gene encodes CDR1 SGDLS and CDR2 YYNGEE. CDR3 length equals 15 residues. The DNA of the CDR3 is TGTGCCAGCAGCGTTGAGGGCGGGGTCTCCTACGAGCAGTACTTC. Amino acids: CASSVEGGVSYEQYF.